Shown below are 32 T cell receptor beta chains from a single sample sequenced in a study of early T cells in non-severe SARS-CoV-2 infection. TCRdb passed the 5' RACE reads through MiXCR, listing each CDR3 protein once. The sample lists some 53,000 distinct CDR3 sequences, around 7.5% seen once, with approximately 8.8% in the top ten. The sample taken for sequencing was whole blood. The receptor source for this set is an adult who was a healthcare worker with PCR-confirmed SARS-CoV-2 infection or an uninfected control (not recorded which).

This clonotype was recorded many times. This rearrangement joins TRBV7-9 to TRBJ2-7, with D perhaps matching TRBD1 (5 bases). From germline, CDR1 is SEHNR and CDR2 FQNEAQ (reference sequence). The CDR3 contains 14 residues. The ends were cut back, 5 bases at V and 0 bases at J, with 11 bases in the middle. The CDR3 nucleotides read TGTGCCAGCAGCGCACAGGCCAGCTCCTACGAGCAGTACTTC. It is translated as CASSAQASSYEQYF.

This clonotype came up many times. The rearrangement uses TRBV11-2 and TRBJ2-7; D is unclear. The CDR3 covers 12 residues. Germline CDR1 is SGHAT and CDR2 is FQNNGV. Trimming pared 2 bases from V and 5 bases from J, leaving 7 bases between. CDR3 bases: TGTGCCAGCAGCTTACTCGTAAACGAGCAGTACTTC. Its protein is CASSLLVNEQYF.

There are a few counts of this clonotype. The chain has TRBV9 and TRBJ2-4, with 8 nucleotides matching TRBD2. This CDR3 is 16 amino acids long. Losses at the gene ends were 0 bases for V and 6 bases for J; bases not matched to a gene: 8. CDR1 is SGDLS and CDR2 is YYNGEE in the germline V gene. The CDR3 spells CASSVEGAGAGNIQYF. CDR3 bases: TGTGCCAGCAGCGTAGAGGGAGCGGGGGCAGGAAACATTCAGTACTTC.

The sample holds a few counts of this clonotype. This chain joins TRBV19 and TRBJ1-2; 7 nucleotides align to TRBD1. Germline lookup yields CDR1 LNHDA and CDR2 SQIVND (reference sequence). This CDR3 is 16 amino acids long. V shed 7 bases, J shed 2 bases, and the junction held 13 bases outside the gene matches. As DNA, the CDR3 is TGTGCCAGTATTGCCGGGACAGCCTATCAGAACTATGGCTACACCTTC. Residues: CASIAGTAYQNYGYTF.

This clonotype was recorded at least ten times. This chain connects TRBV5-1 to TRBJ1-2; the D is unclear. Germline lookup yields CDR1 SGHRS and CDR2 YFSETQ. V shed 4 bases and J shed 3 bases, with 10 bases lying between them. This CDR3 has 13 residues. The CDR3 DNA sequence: TGCGCCAGCAGCCCAGACGGAGACTATGGCTACACCTTC. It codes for CASSPDGDYGYTF.

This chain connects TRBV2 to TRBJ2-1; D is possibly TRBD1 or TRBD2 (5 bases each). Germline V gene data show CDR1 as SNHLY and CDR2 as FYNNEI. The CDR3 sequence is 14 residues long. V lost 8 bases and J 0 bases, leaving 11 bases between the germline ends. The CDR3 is CASGDPSSYNEQFF. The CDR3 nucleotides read TGTGCCAGCGGGGACCCGAGCTCCTACAATGAGCAGTTCTTC.

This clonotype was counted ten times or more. This chain's CDR3 is CASSSVKETQYF. The CDR3 DNA is TGTGCCAGCAGCTCAGTTAAGGAGACCCAGTACTTC. The rearrangement joins TRBV7-9 to TRBJ2-5; no clear D gene. V gave up 4 bases and J gave up 5 bases, with 8 bases separating them. The CDR3 has 12 amino acids. Germline lookup yields CDR1 SEHNR and CDR2 FQNEAQ (reference sequence).

The CDR3 region has the DNA TGTGCCAGCAGTTCGTCCCGGGACAATTTTGAAGCTTTCTTT. Protein sequence: CASSSSRDNFEAFF. V and J are TRBV5-4 and TRBJ1-1; TRBD1 is a possible D gene (6 bases). CDR3 length: 14 amino acids. Germline loops: CDR1 SGHNT, CDR2 YYREEE (reference sequence). Trimming removed 5 bases from V and 7 bases from J, with 18 bases in between.

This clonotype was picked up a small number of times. CDR3 sequence reads: CASSPTSGKAYEQYF. CDR3 DNA: TGTGCCAGCAGCCCGACTAGCGGGAAGGCTTACGAGCAGTACTTC. The chain links TRBV7-2 to TRBJ2-7; TRBD2 matches 11 bases. Germline V gene data show CDR1 as SGHTA and CDR2 as FQGNSA. The CDR3 has 15 amino acids. V lost 5 bases and J lost 4; bases outside the gene matches: 7.

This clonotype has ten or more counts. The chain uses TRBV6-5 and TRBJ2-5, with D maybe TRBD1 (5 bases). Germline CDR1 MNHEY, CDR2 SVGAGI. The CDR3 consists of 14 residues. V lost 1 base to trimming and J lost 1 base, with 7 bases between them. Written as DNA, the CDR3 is TGTGCCAGCAGTTACTTCCAGGGCCAAGAGACCCAGTACTTC. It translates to CASSYFQGQETQYF.

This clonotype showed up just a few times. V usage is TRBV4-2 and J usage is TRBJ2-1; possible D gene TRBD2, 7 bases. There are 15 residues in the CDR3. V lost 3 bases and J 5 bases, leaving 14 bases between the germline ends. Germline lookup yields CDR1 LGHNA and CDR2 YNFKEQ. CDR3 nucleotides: TGTGCCAGCAGCCATAACGGGGGGCCTGACAATGAGCAGTTCTTC. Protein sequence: CASSHNGGPDNEQFF.

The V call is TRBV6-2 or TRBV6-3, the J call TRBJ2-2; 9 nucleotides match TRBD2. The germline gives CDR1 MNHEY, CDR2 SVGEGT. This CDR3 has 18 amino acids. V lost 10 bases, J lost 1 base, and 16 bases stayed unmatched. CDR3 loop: CATVGTSPQTRNTGELFF. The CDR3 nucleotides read TGTGCCACCGTAGGGACTAGCCCTCAAACGAGGAACACCGGGGAGCTGTTTTTT.

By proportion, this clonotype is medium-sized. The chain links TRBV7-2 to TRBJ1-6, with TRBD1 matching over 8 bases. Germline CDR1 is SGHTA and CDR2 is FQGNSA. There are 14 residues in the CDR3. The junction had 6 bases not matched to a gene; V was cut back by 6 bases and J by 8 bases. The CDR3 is CASSGQGVHSPLHF. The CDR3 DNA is TGTGCCAGCAGTGGACAGGGCGTTCATTCACCCCTCCACTTT. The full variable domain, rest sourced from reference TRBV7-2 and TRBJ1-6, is GAGVSQSPSNKVTEKGKDVELRCDPISGHTALYWYRQSLGQGLEFLIYFQGNSAPDKSGLPSDRFSAERTGGSVSTLTIQRTQQEDSAVYLCASSGQGVHSPLHFGNGTRLTVT.

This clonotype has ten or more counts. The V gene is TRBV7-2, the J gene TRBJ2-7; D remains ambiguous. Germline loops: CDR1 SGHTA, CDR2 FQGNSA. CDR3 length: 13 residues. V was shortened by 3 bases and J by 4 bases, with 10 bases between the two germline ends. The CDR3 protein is CASSFAQKYEQYF. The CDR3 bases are TGTGCCAGCAGCTTTGCCCAGAAATACGAGCAGTACTTC.

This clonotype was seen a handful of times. The CDR3 spells CASSPGPHSSYEQYF. CDR3 coding DNA: TGTGCCAGCTCACCAGGGCCACATAGCTCCTACGAGCAGTACTTC. This chain connects TRBV18 to TRBJ2-7, with no clear D. The CDR3 sequence is 15 residues long. V lost 2 bases and J lost 0, with 11 bases in between. CDR1 and CDR2 (germline): KGHSH, LQKENI.

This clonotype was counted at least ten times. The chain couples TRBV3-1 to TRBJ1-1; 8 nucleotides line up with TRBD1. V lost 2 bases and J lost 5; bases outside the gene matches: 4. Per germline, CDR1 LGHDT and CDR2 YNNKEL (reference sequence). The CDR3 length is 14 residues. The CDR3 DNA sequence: TGTGCCAGCAGCCAAACAGGGGGGAGGACTGAAGCTTTCTTT. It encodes CASSQTGGRTEAFF.

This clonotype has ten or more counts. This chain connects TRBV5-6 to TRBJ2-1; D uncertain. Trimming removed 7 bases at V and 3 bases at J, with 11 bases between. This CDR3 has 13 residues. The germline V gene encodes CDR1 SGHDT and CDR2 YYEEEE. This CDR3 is CASLRPLYNEQFF. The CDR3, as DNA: TGTGCCAGCCTAAGACCACTCTACAATGAGCAGTTCTTC.

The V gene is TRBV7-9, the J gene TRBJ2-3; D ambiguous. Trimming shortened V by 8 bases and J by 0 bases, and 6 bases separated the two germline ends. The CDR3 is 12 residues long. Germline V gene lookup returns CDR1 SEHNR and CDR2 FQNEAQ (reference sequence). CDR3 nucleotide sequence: TGTGCCAGCCACGGAAGCACAGATACGCAGTATTTT. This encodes CASHGSTDTQYF.

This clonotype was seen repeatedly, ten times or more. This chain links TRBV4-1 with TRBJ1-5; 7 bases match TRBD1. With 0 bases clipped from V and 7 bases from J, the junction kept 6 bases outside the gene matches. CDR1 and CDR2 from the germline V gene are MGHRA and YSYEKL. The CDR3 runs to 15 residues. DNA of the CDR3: TGCGCCAGCAGCCAAGAAGGTAGGGGGCACCAGCCCCAGCATTTT. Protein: CASSQEGRGHQPQHF.

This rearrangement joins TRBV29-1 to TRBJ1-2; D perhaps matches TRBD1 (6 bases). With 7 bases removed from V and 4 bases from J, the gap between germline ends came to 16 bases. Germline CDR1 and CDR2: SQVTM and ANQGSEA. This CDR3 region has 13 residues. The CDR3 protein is CSALSGASYGYTF. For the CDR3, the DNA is TGCAGCGCCCTGTCAGGGGCCAGCTATGGCTACACCTTC.

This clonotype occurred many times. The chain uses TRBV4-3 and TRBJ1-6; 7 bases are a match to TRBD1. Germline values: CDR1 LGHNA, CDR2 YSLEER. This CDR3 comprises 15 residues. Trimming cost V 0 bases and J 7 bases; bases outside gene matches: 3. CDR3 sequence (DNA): TGCGCCAGCAGCCAAGATCGGACAGGCAATTCACCCCTCCACTTT. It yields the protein CASSQDRTGNSPLHF.

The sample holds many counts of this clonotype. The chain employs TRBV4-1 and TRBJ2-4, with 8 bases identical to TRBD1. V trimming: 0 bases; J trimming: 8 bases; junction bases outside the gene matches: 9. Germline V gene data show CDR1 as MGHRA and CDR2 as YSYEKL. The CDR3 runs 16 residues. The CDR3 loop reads CASSQEWEPTGDIQYF. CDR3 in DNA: TGCGCCAGCAGCCAAGAATGGGAACCGACAGGGGACATTCAGTACTTC.

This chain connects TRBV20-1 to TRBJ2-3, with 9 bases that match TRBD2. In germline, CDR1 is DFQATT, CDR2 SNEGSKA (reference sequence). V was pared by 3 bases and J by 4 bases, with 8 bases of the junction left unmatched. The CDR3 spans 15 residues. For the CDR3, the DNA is TGCAGTGCTAGGGTAGCGGGAGCGGGCCCAGATACGCAGTATTTT. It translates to CSARVAGAGPDTQYF.

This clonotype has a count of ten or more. CDR3 coding DNA: TGTGCCAGCAGCGTACTCCCTCTAGGGGCGGCGTACACTGAAGCTTTCTTT. Its translation is CASSVLPLGAAYTEAFF. The rearrangement links TRBV9 to TRBJ1-1; D perhaps matches TRBD1 (5 bases). Germline V gene sequence: CDR1 SGDLS, CDR2 YYNGEE. The CDR3 length is 17 residues. Trimming left V 1 base short and J 3 bases short, with 19 bases between.

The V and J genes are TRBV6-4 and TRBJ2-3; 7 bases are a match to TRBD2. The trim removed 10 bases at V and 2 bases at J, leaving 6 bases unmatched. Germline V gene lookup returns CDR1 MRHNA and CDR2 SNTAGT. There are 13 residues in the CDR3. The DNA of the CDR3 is TGTGCCATATCTAGCGGCCTCACAGATACGCAGTATTTT. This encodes CAISSGLTDTQYF.

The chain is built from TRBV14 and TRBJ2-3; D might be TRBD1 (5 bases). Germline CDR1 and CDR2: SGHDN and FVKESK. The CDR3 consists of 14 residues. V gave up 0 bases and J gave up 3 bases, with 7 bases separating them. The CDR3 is CASSQERTTDTQYF. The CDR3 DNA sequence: TGTGCCAGCAGCCAAGAACGGACAACAGATACGCAGTATTTT.

CDR3 coding DNA: TGTGCCAGCAGATCCCTGGGACTAGCGGGAGAGAATGAGCAGTTCTTC. Its protein product is CASRSLGLAGENEQFF. The chain combines TRBV7-9 with TRBJ2-1, with 14 positions matching TRBD2. Germline V CDR1 and CDR2: SEHNR, FQNEAQ (reference sequence). Trimming removed 6 bases from V and 7 bases from J; junction bases left unmatched: 8. The CDR3 sequence is 16 residues long.

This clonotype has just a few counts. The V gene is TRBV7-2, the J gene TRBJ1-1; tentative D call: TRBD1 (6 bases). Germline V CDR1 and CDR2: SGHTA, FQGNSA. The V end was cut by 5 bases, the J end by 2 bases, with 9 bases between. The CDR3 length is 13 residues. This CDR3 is CASSPGTNTEAFF. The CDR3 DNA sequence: TGTGCCAGCAGCCCCGGGACAAACACTGAAGCTTTCTTT. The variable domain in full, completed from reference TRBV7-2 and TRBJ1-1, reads GAGVSQSPSNKVTEKGKDVELRCDPISGHTALYWYRQSLGQGLEFLIYFQGNSAPDKSGLPSDRFSAERTGGSVSTLTIQRTQQEDSAVYLCASSPGTNTEAFFGQGTRLTVV.

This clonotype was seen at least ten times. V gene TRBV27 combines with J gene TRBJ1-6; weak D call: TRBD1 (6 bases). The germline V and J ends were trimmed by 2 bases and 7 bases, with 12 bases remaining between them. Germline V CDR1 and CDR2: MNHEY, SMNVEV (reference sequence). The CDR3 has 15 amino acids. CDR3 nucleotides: TGTGCCAGCAGTTTAATAGGACAGACAAATTCACCCCTCCACTTT. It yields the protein CASSLIGQTNSPLHF.

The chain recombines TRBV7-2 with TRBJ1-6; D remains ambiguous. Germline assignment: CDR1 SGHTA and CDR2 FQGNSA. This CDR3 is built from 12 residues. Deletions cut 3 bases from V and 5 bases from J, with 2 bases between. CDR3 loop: CASSLHNSPLHF. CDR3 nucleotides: TGTGCCAGCAGCTTGCATAATTCACCCCTCCACTTT.

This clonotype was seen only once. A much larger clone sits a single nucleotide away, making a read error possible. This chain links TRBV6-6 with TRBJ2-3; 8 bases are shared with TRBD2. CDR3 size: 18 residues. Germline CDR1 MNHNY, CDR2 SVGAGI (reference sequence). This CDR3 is CTSSYSSERGTDTDTQYF. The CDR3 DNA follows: TGTACCAGCAGTTACTCTTCTGAGCGGGGGACCGACACAGATACGCAGTATTTT.

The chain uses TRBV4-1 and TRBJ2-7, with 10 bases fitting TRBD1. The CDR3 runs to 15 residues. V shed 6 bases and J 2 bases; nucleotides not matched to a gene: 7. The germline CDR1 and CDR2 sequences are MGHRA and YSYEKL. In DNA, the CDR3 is TGCGCCAGCAGGCACTCGGGACAGGGGACCTACGAGCAGTACTTC. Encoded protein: CASRHSGQGTYEQYF.